This T cell receptor (beta chain) was obtained from a study of cytomegalovirus exposure and HLA in healthy donors. Study results and limitations: Upon later analysis, HLA-associated TCR beta chains proved more clonally expanded than other, equally common chains. Reports showed the classifier diagnosing cytomegalovirus status with high specificity and sensitivity. An apparent linkage of common viral pathogens to several of the most significant clusters emerged in a later analysis. Many donors shared some public TCRs, even though most TCR sequences were rare.

A remark on this clone: The antigen remains undetermined.

60 Vbeta and 13 Jbeta primers were used in PCR. The method was immunoSEQ multiplex PCR; TCRdb's version includes in-frame clones alone and lacks a portion of them. The sample records 50,000 or so clones, 65% to 80% being singletons. Germline values: CDR1 SQVTM, CDR2 ANQGSEA. The CDR3 consists of 13 residues. The V end was cut by 2 bases, the J end by 4 bases, with 11 bases between. The chain combines TRBV29-1 with TRBJ2-5; D is ambiguous. This clonotype was sampled from a man aged 35 to 55 in good health and CMV-seropositive. Sequencing was done on a sample of PBMCs. This CDR3 is CSVERVAGETQYF. The CDR3 DNA is TGCAGCGTTGAACGGGTCGCTGGAGAGACCCAGTACTTC.